This T cell receptor (beta chain) derives from a study of regulatory T cells in long-lasting Graves disease. General study findings and limits: Researchers examined only peripheral blood and not thyroid tissue. Patients with persistent disease showed a bias toward TRBV28, TRBJ1-2 and TRBJ2-5.

Sequencing libraries for TCR beta were prepared with iRepertoire HTBI primers and Arm-PCR of CDR3 regions. In the original processing: The samples included around 62 TRBV and about 13 TRBJ segments. TCRdb used MiXCR to reprocess the multiplex PCR reads, holding one entry per CDR3 protein. The V and J calls, along with clone size, are taken from TCRdb and not from the paper's own processing. Of 650,000 to 850,000 distinct CDR3 sequences listed, about 30% were seen once; the top ten hold about 40%. Noted time point: persistent/refractory GD, antithyroid drugs over 5 years with positive TRAb. Isolated PBMC RNA provided the starting material for the TCR library. This CDR3 has 15 residues. Germline CDR1 reads LGHDT; CDR2 reads YNNKEL (reference sequence). As for this clonotype: The antigen is unknown. Relative to the germline gene, one junction end is altered; a read error may explain this.

The sequencing used peripheral blood mononuclear cells (PBMCs), collected when the disease was refractory, from a patient treated with antithyroid drugs. The sequence came from a female donor with Graves disease. This chain connects TRBV3-1 to TRBJ1-1, with 7 bases lining up with TRBD1. CDR3: CASSQRQGGTSDAFF. CDR3 DNA sequence: TGTGCCAGCAGCCAAAGACAGGGCGGAACATCTGATGCTTTCTTT.